This TCR beta chain came from a study of cytomegalovirus exposure and HLA in healthy donors. Amplification used 60 Vbeta primers and 13 Jbeta primers. The data were produced by immunoSEQ multiplex PCR, yet TCRdb's version contains in-frame clones alone and is incomplete. This sample carries approximately 190,000 clones, roughly 76% of them seen once, and the ten largest clones take 6.3%. Notes on this clone: Its antigen is not identified.

The CDR3 has 13 amino acids. The V end lost 3 bases, the J end lost 5 bases, and 11 bases lay between the germline ends. Germline V gene data show CDR1 as SNHLY and CDR2 as FYNNEI. The study, taken as a whole, reports: A highly shared variant cluster was judged a likely technical artifact. A later analysis appeared to link common viral pathogens to several of the most significant clusters. It was reported that TCR beta sequences correctly inferred the HLA-A and HLA-B alleles for most subjects. Most observed TCR sequences were rare, whereas some public TCRs were detected in many donors.

The rearrangement uses TRBV2 and TRBJ2-7, with a possible D match to TRBD2 (6 bases). Sequencing input: PBMCs. The clonotype originates from a middle-aged man in good health and CMV-seropositive. CDR3 bases: TGTGCCAGCAGTGAGCAGGGACTCAACGAGCAGTACTTC. Protein sequence: CASSEQGLNEQYF.